This entry describes one TCR beta chain. Its antigen is undetermined. The data were obtained in a study of vaccination effects on CD4 cells after COVID-19. Whole-study context: Before any sequencing was done, the ViraFEST assay used viral peptide pools to expand antigen-specific CD4+ T cells. A density of about 2 million PBMC per well was used; these cells were cultured with roughly 10 IU/ml IL-2 and about 10 ug/ml peptides.

The germline V gene encodes CDR1 SGHTS and CDR2 YDEGEE. V lost 1 base and J lost 9, with 13 bases in between. The CDR3 runs to 13 residues. Investigators separated out CD4+ T cells once about eleven days of culture had passed. Each participant was administered two doses of either the BNT162b2 or the mRNA-1273 vaccine. At days 3 and 7, half of the medium was exchanged for IL-2 medium. Profiled with immunoSEQ multiplex PCR; TCRdb holds only in-frame clones, not every one. The sample shows about 66,000 clones, 70% to 80% of them seen only once. The receptor was isolated from a human donor who received a COVID-19 vaccine. The source was CD4+ T cells from PBMCs cultured without peptide, collected after COVID-19 vaccination. The chain uses TRBV5-8 and TRBJ1-2; D remains ambiguous. CDR3 DNA: TGTGCCAGCAGCTTGTATAGTACCCCGAGCTACACCTTC. Translation: CASSLYSTPSYTF.